This T cell receptor (beta chain) was identified in a study of blood T cell repertoires in COVID-19. The method was immunoSEQ multiplex PCR; TCRdb's version includes in-frame clones alone and lacks a portion of them. The data contain 150,000 to 200,000 clones, 89% of them singletons. The CDR3 extends over 17 amino acids. Germline V gene sequence: CDR1 SNHLY, CDR2 FYNNEI. Trimming cost V 4 bases and J 8 bases; bases outside gene matches: 13. Everyone who took part was roughly 18 to 89 years old, and they came from 24 US areas. The study assigned cohorts using participant-reported clinical history. The receptor's source is a woman aged 18-29 years who had recovered from COVID-19. The sequencing input was PBMCs or T cells enriched from blood (not recorded which). This chain connects TRBV2 to TRBJ1-4, with TRBD1 matching 10 bases. CDR3: CASSAGTGERINEKLFF. CDR3 nucleotide sequence: TGTGCCAGCAGTGCCGGGACAGGGGAACGAATCAACGAAAAACTGTTTTTT.